This T cell receptor (beta chain) was profiled in a study of cytomegalovirus exposure and HLA in healthy donors. Study-level points and caveats: The classifier reportedly diagnosed cytomegalovirus status with high sensitivity and specificity. Most sequenced TCRs were rare (though some public TCRs occurred in many donors). Cytomegalovirus association was assigned to about 150 TCR beta chains.

With respect to this clone: What it recognizes is unknown.

V was clipped by 0 bases and J by 4 bases, with 14 bases between them. Germline-derived CDR1 and CDR2 are SGHRS and YFSETQ. The CDR3 runs 15 residues. The primer mix had 60 Vbeta and 13 Jbeta primers. Data came from immunoSEQ multiplex PCR; TCRdb stores just in-frame clones and leaves some out. The data show 150,000 or so clones, and the top ten clones hold around 1.5%. V gene TRBV5-1 combines with J gene TRBJ2-7; TRBD2 might be the D (5 bases). The specimen was PBMCs. This TCR was sampled from a woman between 50 and 59 years old in good health and CMV-seronegative. The CDR3 spells CASSLETLAVYEQYF. The CDR3 nucleotides read TGCGCCAGCAGCTTGGAGACCCTAGCAGTTTACGAGCAGTACTTC.